This record looks at one T cell receptor beta chain sequence and its context. Its antigen is as yet unknown. CDR1 is SGHDN, CDR2 FVKESK, per germline. V lost 1 base to trimming and J lost 1 base; unmatched junction nucleotides: 4. This CDR3 is 16 amino acids long. This record comes from a study of tumor-infiltrating lymphocytes in localized non-small cell lung cancer. For the study at large: The cohort mixed smokers and never-smokers, several histologies, and some post-neoadjuvant-chemotherapy samples. Tumor tissue and non-adjacent uninvolved lung came from each patient. General study points: Different pieces of the same tissue were used for each assay. Not all patients were TCR sequenced, owing to tissue quantity.

Generated by immunoSEQ multiplex PCR, the TCRdb table keeps only in-frame clones and is missing some. The sample has around 16,000 clones, about 48% seen once. V is TRBV14 and J is TRBJ1-5; 7 nucleotides align to TRBD1. Sequences were obtained from lung tumor tissue. The TCR was taken from a human donor with non-small cell lung cancer. This chain's CDR3 is CASSQVGGLSNQPQHF. As DNA, the CDR3 is TGTGCCAGCAGCCAAGTAGGGGGCTTGAGCAATCAGCCCCAGCATTTT.